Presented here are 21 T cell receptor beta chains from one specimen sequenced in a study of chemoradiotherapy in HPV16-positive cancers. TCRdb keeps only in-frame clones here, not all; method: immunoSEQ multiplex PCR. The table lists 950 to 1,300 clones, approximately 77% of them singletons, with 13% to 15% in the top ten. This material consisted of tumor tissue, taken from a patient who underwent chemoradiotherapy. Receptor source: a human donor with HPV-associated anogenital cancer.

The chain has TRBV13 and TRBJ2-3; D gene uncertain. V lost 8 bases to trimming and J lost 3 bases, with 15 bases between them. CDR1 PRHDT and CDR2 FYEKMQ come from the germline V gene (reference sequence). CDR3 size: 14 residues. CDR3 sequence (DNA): TGTGCCAGCCATAGATATTCGGTAACAGATACGCAGTATTTT. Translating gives CASHRYSVTDTQYF.

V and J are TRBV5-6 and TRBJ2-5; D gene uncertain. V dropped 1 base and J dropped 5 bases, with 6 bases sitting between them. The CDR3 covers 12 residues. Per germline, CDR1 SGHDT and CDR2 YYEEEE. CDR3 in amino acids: CASSLFLETQYF. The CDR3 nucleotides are TGTGCCAGCAGCTTGTTTTTGGAGACCCAGTACTTC.

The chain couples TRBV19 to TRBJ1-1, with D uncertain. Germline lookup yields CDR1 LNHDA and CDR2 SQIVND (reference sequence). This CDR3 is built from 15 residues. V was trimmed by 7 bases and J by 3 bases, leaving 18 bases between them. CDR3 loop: CASTPWDQTDTEAFF. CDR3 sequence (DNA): TGTGCCAGTACCCCCTGGGATCAAACGGACACTGAAGCTTTCTTT. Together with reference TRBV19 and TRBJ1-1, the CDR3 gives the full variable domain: DGGITQSPKYLFRKEGQNVTLSCEQNLNHDAMYWYRQDPGQGLRLIYYSQIVNDFQKGDIAEGYSVSREKKESFPLTVTSAQKNPTAFYLCASTPWDQTDTEAFFGQGTRLTVV.

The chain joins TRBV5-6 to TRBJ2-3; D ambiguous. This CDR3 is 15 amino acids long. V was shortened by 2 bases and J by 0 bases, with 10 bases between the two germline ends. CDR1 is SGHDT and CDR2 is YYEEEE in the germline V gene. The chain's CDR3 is CASSLRVGSTDTQYF. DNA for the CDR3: TGTGCCAGCAGCTTACGGGTGGGAAGCACAGATACGCAGTATTTT. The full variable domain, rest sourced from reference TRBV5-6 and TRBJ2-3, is DAGVTQSPTHLIKTRGQQVTLRCSPKSGHDTVSWYQQALGQGPQFIFQYYEEEERQRGNFPDRFSGHQFPNYSSELNVNALLLGDSALYLCASSLRVGSTDTQYFGPGTRLTVL.

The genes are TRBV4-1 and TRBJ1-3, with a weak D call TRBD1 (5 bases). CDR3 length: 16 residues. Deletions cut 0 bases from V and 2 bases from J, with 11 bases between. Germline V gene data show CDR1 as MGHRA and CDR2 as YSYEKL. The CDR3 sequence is CASSQDRPGAGNTIYF. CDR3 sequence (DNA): TGCGCCAGCAGCCAAGATCGTCCGGGGGCTGGAAACACCATATATTTT.

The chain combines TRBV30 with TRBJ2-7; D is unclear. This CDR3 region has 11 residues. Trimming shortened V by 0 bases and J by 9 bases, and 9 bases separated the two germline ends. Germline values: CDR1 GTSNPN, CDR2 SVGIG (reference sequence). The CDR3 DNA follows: TGTGCCTGGAGTGTATTCTCAGGGCAGTACTTC. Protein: CAWSVFSGQYF.

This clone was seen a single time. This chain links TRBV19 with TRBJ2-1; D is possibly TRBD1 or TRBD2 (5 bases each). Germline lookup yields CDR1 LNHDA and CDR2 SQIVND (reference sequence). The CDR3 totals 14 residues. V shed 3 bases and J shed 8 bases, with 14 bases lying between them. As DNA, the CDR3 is TGTGCCAGTAGTATGCGAGCCGGGGACGATGAGCAGTTCTTC. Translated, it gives CASSMRAGDDEQFF. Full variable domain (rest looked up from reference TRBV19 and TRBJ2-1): DGGITQSPKYLFRKEGQNVTLSCEQNLNHDAMYWYRQDPGQGLRLIYYSQIVNDFQKGDIAEGYSVSREKKESFPLTVTSAQKNPTAFYLCASSMRAGDDEQFFGPGTRLTVL.

The DNA for the CDR3 is TGTGCCAGCTCACCACCGGGCGGGGCTGATACCGGGGAGCTGTTTTTT. It specifies CASSPPGGADTGELFF. The genes are TRBV18 and TRBJ2-2; D may be TRBD2 (6 bases). CDR1 is KGHSH, CDR2 LQKENI, per germline. Trimming left V 0 bases short and J 5 bases short, with 13 bases between. This CDR3 has 16 amino acids.

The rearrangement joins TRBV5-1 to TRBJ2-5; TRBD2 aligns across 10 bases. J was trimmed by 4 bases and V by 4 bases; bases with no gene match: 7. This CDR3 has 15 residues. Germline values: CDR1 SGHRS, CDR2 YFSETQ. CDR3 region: CASSPSGLAAETQYF. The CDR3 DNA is TGCGCCAGCAGCCCGAGTGGACTAGCGGCAGAGACCCAGTACTTC.

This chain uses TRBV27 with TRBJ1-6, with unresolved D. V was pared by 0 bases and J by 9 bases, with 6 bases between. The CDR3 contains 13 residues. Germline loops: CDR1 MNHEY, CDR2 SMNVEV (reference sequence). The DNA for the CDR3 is TGTGCCAGCAGTTTATCGAGGGTTTCACCCCTCCACTTT. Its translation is CASSLSRVSPLHF.

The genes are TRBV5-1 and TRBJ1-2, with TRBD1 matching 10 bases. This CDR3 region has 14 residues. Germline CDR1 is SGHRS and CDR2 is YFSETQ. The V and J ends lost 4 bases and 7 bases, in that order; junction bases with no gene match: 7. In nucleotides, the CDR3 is TGCGCCAGCAGCCGCGGACAGGGGGAAAGTGGCTACACCTTC. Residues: CASSRGQGESGYTF.

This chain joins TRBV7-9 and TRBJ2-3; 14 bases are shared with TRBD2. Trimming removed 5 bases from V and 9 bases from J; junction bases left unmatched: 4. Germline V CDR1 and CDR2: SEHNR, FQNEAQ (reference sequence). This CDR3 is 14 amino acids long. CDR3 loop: CASSLGTSGGTQYF. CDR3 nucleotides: TGTGCCAGCAGCCTCGGGACTAGCGGGGGAACGCAGTATTTT.

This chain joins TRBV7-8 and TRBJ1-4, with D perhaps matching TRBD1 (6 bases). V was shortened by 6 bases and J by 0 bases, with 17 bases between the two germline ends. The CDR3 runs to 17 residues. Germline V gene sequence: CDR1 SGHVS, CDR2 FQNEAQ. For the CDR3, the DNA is TGTGCCAGCAGTTCCACAGGGCCCCTTGCAACTAATGAAAAACTGTTTTTT. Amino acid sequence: CASSSTGPLATNEKLFF.

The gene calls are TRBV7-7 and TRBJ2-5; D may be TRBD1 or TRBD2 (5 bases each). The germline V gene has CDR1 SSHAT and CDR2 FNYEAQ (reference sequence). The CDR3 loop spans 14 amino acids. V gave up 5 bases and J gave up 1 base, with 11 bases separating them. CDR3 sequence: CASSATGTQETQYF. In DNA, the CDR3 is TGTGCCAGCAGCGCTACCGGGACCCAAGAGACCCAGTACTTC.

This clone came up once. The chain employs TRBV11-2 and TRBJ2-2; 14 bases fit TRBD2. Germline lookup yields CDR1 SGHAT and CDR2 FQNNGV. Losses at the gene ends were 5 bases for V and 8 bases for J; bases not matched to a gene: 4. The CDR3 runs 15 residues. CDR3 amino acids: CASSRLAGGQGELFF. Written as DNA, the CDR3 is TGTGCCAGCAGCAGACTAGCGGGGGGGCAAGGGGAGCTGTTTTTT.

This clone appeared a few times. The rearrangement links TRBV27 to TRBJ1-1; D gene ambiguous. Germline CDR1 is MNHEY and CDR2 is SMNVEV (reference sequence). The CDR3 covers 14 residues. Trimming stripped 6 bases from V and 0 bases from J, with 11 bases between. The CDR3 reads CASRPSVMNTEAFF. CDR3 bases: TGTGCCAGCAGACCCTCTGTAATGAACACTGAAGCTTTCTTT.

Here the CDR3 reads CAWSVFGQGSYGYTF. CDR3 bases: TGTGCCTGGAGTGTATTCGGACAGGGAAGCTATGGCTACACCTTC. The V call is TRBV30, the J call TRBJ1-2; 8 nucleotides match TRBD1. The CDR3 runs 15 residues. CDR1 and CDR2 from the germline V gene are GTSNPN and SVGIG (reference sequence). The J segment lost 4 bases and the V segment lost 0 bases, leaving 7 bases of the junction unmatched. The full variable domain, rest sourced from reference TRBV30 and TRBJ1-2, is SQTIHQWPATLVQPVGSPLSLECTVEGTSNPNLYWYRQAAGRGLQLLFYSVGIGQISSEVPQNLSASRPQDRQFILSSKKLLLSDSGFYLCAWSVFGQGSYGYTFGSGTRLTVV.

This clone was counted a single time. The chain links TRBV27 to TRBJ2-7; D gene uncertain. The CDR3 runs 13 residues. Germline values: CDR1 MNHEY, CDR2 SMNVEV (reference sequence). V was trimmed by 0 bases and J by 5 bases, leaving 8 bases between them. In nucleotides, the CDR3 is TGTGCCAGCAGTTTATCTCGCCAGGACGAGCAGTACTTC. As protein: CASSLSRQDEQYF.

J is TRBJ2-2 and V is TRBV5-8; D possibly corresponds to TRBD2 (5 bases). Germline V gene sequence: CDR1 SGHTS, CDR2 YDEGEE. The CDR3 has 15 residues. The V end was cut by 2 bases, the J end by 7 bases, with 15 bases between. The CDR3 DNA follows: TGTGCCAGCAGCTTCGAGGGCTTGGCGGTCGGGGAGCTGTTTTTT. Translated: CASSFEGLAVGELFF.

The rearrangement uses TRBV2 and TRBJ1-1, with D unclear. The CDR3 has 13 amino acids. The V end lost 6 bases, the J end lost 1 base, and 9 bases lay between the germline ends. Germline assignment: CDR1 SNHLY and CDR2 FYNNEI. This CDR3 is CASRYGWNTEAFF. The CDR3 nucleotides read TGTGCCAGCAGGTATGGGTGGAACACTGAAGCTTTCTTT.

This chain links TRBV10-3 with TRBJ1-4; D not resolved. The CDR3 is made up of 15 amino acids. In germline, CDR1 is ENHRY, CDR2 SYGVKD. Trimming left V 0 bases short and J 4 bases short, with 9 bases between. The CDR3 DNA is TGTGCCATCAGTGAGTCCGACGGGAGTAATGAAAAACTGTTTTTT. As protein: CAISESDGSNEKLFF.